A single sample gave rise to the 16 T cell receptor beta chains below, sequenced in a study of blood T cells in healthy people across ages. Through a sample-barcoded 5' primer and a J-beta primer mix, a second PCR was run for 7 to 11 cycles. From the 5' RACE reads, TCRdb called clonotypes with MiXCR, one entry per CDR3 protein. This table holds about 970,000 distinct CDR3 sequences, roughly 51% found once. Sequencing was performed on blood. The receptors here all came from an older woman in good health.

In its sample, this clonotype was seen a few times. The chain couples TRBV5-1 to TRBJ2-1; perhaps TRBD1 as D (5 bases). CDR3 size: 13 residues. V was cut by 0 bases and J by 12 bases, with 13 bases left in between. CDR1 and CDR2 (germline): SGHRS, YFSETQ. Here the CDR3 reads CASSLGGNDMQFF. CDR3 DNA: TGCGCCAGCAGCTTGGGGGGCAATGATATGCAGTTCTTC.

The J gene is TRBJ2-7, the V gene TRBV21-1; the table's D call, TRBD2, was not checked against the DNA. TRBV21-1 is a known pseudogene. The length of the CDR3 is 21 residues. CDR3 in amino acids: CASSNLSTGLAGAPSSYEQYF. CDR3 nucleotide sequence: TGTGCCAGCAGCAACCTAAGTACGGGACTAGCGGGAGCGCCCAGCTCCTACGAGCAGTACTTC.

This clonotype was counted between two and nine times. The gene calls are TRBV2 and TRBJ2-3, with D possibly matching TRBD2 (6 bases). The CDR3 is 16 residues long. Germline assignment: CDR1 SNHLY and CDR2 FYNNEI. Between the trimmed V and J ends, which lost 4 bases and 2 bases, there was a span of 16 bases. CDR3 DNA: TGTGCCAGCAGTGCACACAGCGGGCCCCTCACAGATACGCAGTATTTT. This gives the protein CASSAHSGPLTDTQYF. The full variable domain, in which reference TRBV2 and TRBJ2-3 provide the parts outside the CDR3, is EPEVTQTPSHQVTQMGQEVILRCVPISNHLYFYWYRQILGQKVEFLVSFYNNEISEKSEIFDDQFSVERPDGSNFTLKIRSTKLEDSAMYFCASSAHSGPLTDTQYFGPGTRLTVL.

The V gene is TRBV5-1, the J gene TRBJ2-1; no clear D gene. Germline V lookup: CDR1 SGHRS, CDR2 YFSETQ. CDR3 size: 13 residues. V dropped 2 bases and J dropped 9 bases, with 12 bases sitting between them. The CDR3 reads CASSFPRLSEQFF. The CDR3 DNA reads as TGCGCCAGCAGCTTTCCGCGGCTATCTGAGCAGTTCTTC. The whole variable domain, remainder taken from reference TRBV5-1 and TRBJ2-1, is KAGVTQTPRYLIKTRGQQVTLSCSPISGHRSVSWYQQTPGQGLQFLFEYFSETQRNKGNFPGRFSGRQFSNSRSEMNVSTLELGDSALYLCASSFPRLSEQFFGPGTRLTVL.

The gene calls are TRBV20-1 and TRBJ2-5; D might be TRBD2 (5 bases). CDR1 DFQATT and CDR2 SNEGSKA come from the germline V gene (reference sequence). The CDR3 length is 15 residues. V lost 1 base to trimming and J lost 9 bases, with 21 bases between them. CDR3 bases: TGCAGTGCTAGAGTGCTGGTCCAAGAGACCGGGGCCCAGTACTTC. Translating it yields CSARVLVQETGAQYF.

The chain employs TRBV5-1 and TRBJ1-1; D gene ambiguous. Germline V CDR1 and CDR2: SGHRS, YFSETQ. V lost 2 bases and J lost 5, with 10 bases in between. This CDR3 comprises 13 residues. The CDR3 loop reads CASSFKPGTEAFF. For the CDR3, the DNA is TGCGCCAGCAGCTTCAAGCCTGGGACTGAAGCTTTCTTT.

The CDR3 DNA reads TGTGCCAGCAGTTTAGCGGGACATGAAGGACCAGCGGGAAGGAGGTACGAGCAGTACTTC. The encoded protein is CASSLAGHEGPAGRRYEQYF. The rearrangement joins TRBV12-3 or TRBV12-4 to TRBJ2-7, with D maybe TRBD2 (7 bases). The CDR3 runs 20 residues. Trimming took 0 bases from V and 4 from J, leaving 28 bases between them.

This chain links TRBV4-1 with TRBJ2-7, with TRBD1 as a possible D gene (6 bases). Deletions cut 0 bases from V and 7 bases from J, with 19 bases between. The germline V gene encodes CDR1 MGHRA and CDR2 YSYEKL. This CDR3 is built from 16 residues. The CDR3 DNA follows: TGCGCCAGCAGCCAAGATCTTGGCAGGGGCCAGAAGGAGCAGTACTTC. Translating gives CASSQDLGRGQKEQYF.

This chain links TRBV19 with TRBJ2-1; TRBD2 matches at 10 bases. The CDR3 length is 15 residues. Trimming at V came to 6 bases and at J to 2 bases, leaving 4 bases not matched to a gene. Germline V gene lookup returns CDR1 LNHDA and CDR2 SQIVND (reference sequence). The CDR3 coding sequence is TGTGCCAGTAGGAGAAGCGGGAGGGCCTACAATGAGCAGTTCTTC. Translating gives CASRRSGRAYNEQFF.

The chain recombines TRBV30 with TRBJ1-2, with 12 bases identical to TRBD1. J gave up 3 bases and V 3 bases, and 11 bases lay outside the gene matches. This CDR3 contains 17 residues. CDR1 is GTSNPN and CDR2 is SVGIG in the germline V gene (reference sequence). Written as DNA, the CDR3 is TGTGCCTGGAGCCCTTGGGCCGGGACAGGGGGCGACTATGGCTACACCTTC. Protein: CAWSPWAGTGGDYGYTF. Full variable domain (rest looked up from reference TRBV30 and TRBJ1-2): SQTIHQWPATLVQPVGSPLSLECTVEGTSNPNLYWYRQAAGRGLQLLFYSVGIGQISSEVPQNLSASRPQDRQFILSSKKLLLSDSGFYLCAWSPWAGTGGDYGYTFGSGTRLTVV.

On this clonotype itself: A much larger clone differs by one base, so this may be a read error. The chain is built from TRBV20-1 and TRBJ1-5, with a weak D call TRBD1 (6 bases). CDR1 is DFQATT, CDR2 SNEGSKA, per germline (reference sequence). The germline V and J ends were trimmed by 6 bases and 5 bases, with 14 bases remaining between them. The CDR3 runs 13 residues. CDR3 bases: TGCAGTGCAAAGGACAGCAGAGATCAGCCCCAGCATTTT. Translated, it gives CSAKDSRDQPQHF.

This clonotype showed up just a few times. The chain recombines TRBV5-1 with TRBJ2-7, with unresolved D. This CDR3 spans 13 amino acids. Trimming cost V 0 bases and J 5 bases, with 9 bases left between them. Germline lookup yields CDR1 SGHRS and CDR2 YFSETQ. The CDR3 sequence is CASSLGRWDEQYF. In DNA form, the CDR3 reads TGCGCCAGCAGCTTGGGACGGTGGGACGAGCAGTACTTC.

The rearrangement uses TRBV20-1 and TRBJ2-2, with a weak D call TRBD2 (5 bases). The CDR3 is made up of 13 amino acids. Germline CDR1 reads DFQATT; CDR2 reads SNEGSKA (reference sequence). V lost 7 bases and J 4 bases, leaving 13 bases between the germline ends. CDR3 bases: TGCAGTGTTCCGGTGGGAGCCACCGGGGAGCTGTTTTTT. This codes for CSVPVGATGELFF.

The CDR3 here is CATSDAGTSNNEQFF. The CDR3 nucleotides are TGTGCCACCAGTGATGCCGGGACTAGCAACAATGAGCAGTTCTTC. This rearrangement joins TRBV24-1 to TRBJ2-1; 9 bases fit TRBD2. J was trimmed by 5 bases and V by 3 bases; bases with no gene match: 4. Germline assignment: CDR1 KGHDR and CDR2 SFDVKD. This CDR3 comprises 15 residues.

The chain carries TRBV20-1 and TRBJ1-2; the D gene is possibly TRBD1 (6 bases). Germline CDR1 reads DFQATT; CDR2 reads SNEGSKA (reference sequence). The CDR3 spans 15 residues. V was cut by 5 bases and J by 2 bases, with 18 bases left in between. CDR3 sequence reads: CSARRQDPLNYGYTF. For the CDR3, the DNA is TGCAGTGCTCGCAGACAGGACCCTCTAAACTATGGCTACACCTTC.

Here the CDR3 reads CASTRGRSSYNEQFF. CDR3 coding DNA: TGTGCCAGCACCCGGGGGCGGAGCTCCTACAATGAGCAGTTCTTC. The chain links TRBV7-9 to TRBJ2-1; D is perhaps TRBD1 or TRBD2 (6 bases each). Per germline, CDR1 SEHNR and CDR2 FQNEAQ (reference sequence). The CDR3 sequence is 15 residues long. V lost 7 bases, J lost 0 bases, and 13 bases lay in between.